This T cell receptor (beta chain) was observed in a study of blood T cell repertoires in COVID-19. Whole-study context: Whether acute or convalescent, the COVID-19 samples came from the United States, Italy and Spain.

The CDR3 is 11 amino acids. V shed 4 bases and J shed 7 bases, with 7 bases lying between them. Germline values: CDR1 DFQATT, CDR2 SNEGSKA (reference sequence). Clones were read by immunoSEQ multiplex PCR, and TCRdb kept only the in-frame ones, dropping some. The data hold just over 250,000 clones, with over 80% observed a single time. The sequence was collected from a woman in her seventies with COVID-19, enrolled during active disease. The specimen sequenced was peripheral blood. The rearrangement joins TRBV20-1 to TRBJ2-2, with D uncertain. CDR3 nucleotides: TGCAGTGCTACCTTTAACGGGGAGCTGTTTTTT. Its protein is CSATFNGELFF.